This entry features one T cell receptor (beta chain) sequence. Its specificity is not known. Deletions cut 8 bases from V and 1 base from J, with 13 bases between. The germline V gene encodes CDR1 LNHNV and CDR2 YYDKDF (reference sequence). The CDR3 runs to 14 residues. Those with alopecia areata gave lesional scalp punch biopsies and peripheral blood. Researchers picked out CD4+ and CD8+ T cells from PBMCs by sorting. This sample was taken from a study of CD8+ T cells in alopecia areata. Study results and limitations: Normal skin contains resident alphabeta T cells, and these are also sequenced in scalp samples. Affected lesional scalp, above all in alopecia totalis/universalis, was more clonal than normal scalp.

Extracted from the samples, RNA was reverse transcribed into cDNA to serve as the sequencing template. The assay was immunoSEQ multiplex PCR, and TCRdb's table has in-frame clones only and misses some. Of around 82,000 clones in the sample, just over 50% were seen once. Specimen: NKG2D-high CD8+ T cells sorted from blood. This TCR was recovered from a human donor with alopecia areata. The genes are TRBV15 and TRBJ2-3, with D perhaps TRBD2 (5 bases). This chain's CDR3 is CATASPAGTDTQYF. CDR3 nucleotide sequence: TGTGCCACCGCGAGTCCAGCGGGCACAGATACGCAGTATTTT.